The rows below give T cell receptor beta chains drawn from one sample of a study of cytomegalovirus exposure and HLA in healthy donors. Libraries were prepared by immunoSEQ multiplex PCR; TCRdb keeps only in-frame clonotypes and omits some of them. The repertoire consists of some 130,000 clones, with approximately 74% occurring once and the leading ten covering 7.3%. Source material: PBMCs. The receptors were gathered from a male donor in good health and CMV-seronegative. CDR3s include the opening cysteine and the closing phenylalanine or tryptophan. A D gene is named only where the DNA matches it firmly. A clone size is listed for some rows: how often the clone was seen (once, few, many), or a class if it is expanded.

d_gene	v_gene	j_gene	abundance	CDR3aa	CDR3nt
TRBD1	TRBV7-8	TRBJ1-3	.	CASSLAADRGRRNTIYF	TGTGCCAGCAGCTTAGCGGCAGACAGGGGGAGGAGAAACACCATATATTTT
.	TRBV7-9	TRBJ1-3	.	CASSLVRDTLSGNTIYF	TGTGCCAGCAGCTTAGTCAGGGACACTTTATCCGGAAACACCATATATTTT
TRBD2	TRBV9	TRBJ2-3	.	CASSGQLASLTDTQYF	TGTGCCAGCAGCGGCCAACTAGCGAGCCTCACAGATACGCAGTATTTT
.	TRBV4-1	TRBJ2-7	.	CASSQTLTGRPYEQYF	TGCGCCAGCAGCCAAACCTTGACAGGTCGGCCCTACGAGCAGTACTTC
TRBD2	TRBV5-6	TRBJ2-7	.	CASKTSGGLGEQYF	TGTGCCAGCAAAACTAGCGGGGGTTTGGGCGAGCAGTACTTC
.	TRBV7-2	TRBJ1-2	.	CASSLALYYGYTF	TGTGCCAGCAGCTTAGCCCTCTACTATGGCTACACCTTC
.	TRBV28	TRBJ2-2	.	CASSLWSGPDTGELFF	TGTGCCAGCAGTTTATGGAGCGGTCCTGACACCGGGGAGCTGTTTTTT
TRBD1	TRBV28	TRBJ1-2	.	CASSSPGTGKGYTF	TGTGCCAGCAGTTCTCCCGGGACAGGGAAAGGCTACACCTTC
.	TRBV11-1	TRBJ1-2	.	CASSSKGVIGYTF	TGTGCCAGCAGCTCGAAGGGGGTTATTGGCTACACCTTC
.	TRBV10-3	TRBJ1-2	.	CAISPGGSPLYGYTF	TGTGCCATCAGTCCTGGGGGCTCCCCCCTCTATGGCTACACCTTC
.	TRBV19	TRBJ1-1	.	CASSITVNTEAFF	TGTGCCAGTAGTATTACGGTGAACACTGAAGCTTTCTTT
.	TRBV28	TRBJ2-1	.	CASSSQIYNEQFF	TGTGCCAGCAGTTCACAGATTTACAATGAGCAGTTCTTC
.	TRBV5-1	TRBJ1-2	.	CASSFAQGNYGYTF	TGCGCCAGCAGCTTCGCCCAGGGGAACTATGGCTACACCTTC
TRBD2	TRBV7-8	TRBJ2-2	.	CASSQFLRETYTGELFF	TGTGCCAGCAGCCAATTCTTGCGGGAGACGTACACCGGGGAGCTGTTTTTT
.	TRBV7-8	TRBJ1-2	.	CASHWGRGRYNYGYTF	TGTGCCAGCCACTGGGGGAGGGGCCGTTATAACTATGGCTACACCTTC
.	TRBV7-6	TRBJ1-6	once	CASSLEPAPGSGNSPLHF	TGTGCCAGCAGCTTAGAGCCCGCCCCCGGGTCTGGGAATTCACCCCTCCACTTT
.	TRBV6-1	TRBJ2-3	.	CASGGFGDITDTQYF	TGTGCCAGCGGGGGTTTCGGGGACATCACAGATACGCAGTATTTT
TRBD1	TRBV2	TRBJ2-7	.	CASSSFRDRHPYEQYF	TGTGCCAGCAGTTCCTTCCGGGACAGGCACCCCTACGAGCAGTACTTC